This T cell receptor beta chain derives from a study of response to subunit inactivated influenza vaccine. Study observations and caveats: The authors proposed limited new T cell recruitment per seasonal influenza vaccination.

This clonotype has a handful of counts. Its antigen is not identified. TCRdb re-called the RT-PCR reads through MiXCR, storing one row per CDR3 protein. The sample lists 300,000 to 350,000 distinct CDR3 sequences, 21% seen once, with 10% in the top ten. This CDR3 spans 17 amino acids. Between the trimmed V and J ends, which lost 6 bases and 10 bases, there was a span of 31 bases. CDR1 is MDHEN, CDR2 SYDVKM, per germline. The clonotype originates from a man aged 45-69 years who received an inactivated influenza vaccine. Sequencing used PBMCs from blood, obtained less than 22 months after vaccination. The genes are TRBV28 and TRBJ2-7; D call uncertain. The CDR3 protein is CASSKSPIRAMLRDQYF. The CDR3 nucleotides read TGTGCCAGCAGCAAAAGCCCAATCCGGGCCATGCTACGAGATCAGTACTTC.